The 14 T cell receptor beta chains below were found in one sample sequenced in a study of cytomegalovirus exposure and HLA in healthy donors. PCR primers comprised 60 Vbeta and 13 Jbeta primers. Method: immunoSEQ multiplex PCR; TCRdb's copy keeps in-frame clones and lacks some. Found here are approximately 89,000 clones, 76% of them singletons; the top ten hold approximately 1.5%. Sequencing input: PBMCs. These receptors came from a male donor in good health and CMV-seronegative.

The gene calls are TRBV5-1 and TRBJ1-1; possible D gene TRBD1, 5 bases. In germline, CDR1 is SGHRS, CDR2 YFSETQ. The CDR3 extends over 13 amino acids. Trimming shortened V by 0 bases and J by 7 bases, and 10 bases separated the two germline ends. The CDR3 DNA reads TGCGCCAGCAGCTTGGGGGGGGGACTTGAAGCTTTCTTT. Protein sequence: CASSLGGGLEAFF.

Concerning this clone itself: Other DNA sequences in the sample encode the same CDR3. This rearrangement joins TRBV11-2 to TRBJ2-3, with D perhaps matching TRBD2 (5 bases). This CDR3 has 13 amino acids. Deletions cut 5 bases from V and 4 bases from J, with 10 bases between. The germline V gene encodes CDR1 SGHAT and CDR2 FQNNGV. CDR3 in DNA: TGTGCCAGCAGCGGAGGTAGCCCAGATACGCAGTATTTT. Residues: CASSGGSPDTQYF.

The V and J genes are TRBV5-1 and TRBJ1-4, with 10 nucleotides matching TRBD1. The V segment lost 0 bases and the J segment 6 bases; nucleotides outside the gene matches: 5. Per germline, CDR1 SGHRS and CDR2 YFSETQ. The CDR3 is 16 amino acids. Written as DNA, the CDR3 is TGCGCCAGCAGCTTGGGCCCGGGACAGGGGTATGAAAAACTGTTTTTT. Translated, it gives CASSLGPGQGYEKLFF.

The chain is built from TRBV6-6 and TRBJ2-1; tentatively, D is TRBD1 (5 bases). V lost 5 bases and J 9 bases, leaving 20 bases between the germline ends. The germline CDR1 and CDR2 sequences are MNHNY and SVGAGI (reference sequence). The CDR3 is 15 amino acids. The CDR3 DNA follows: TGTGCCAGCAGTCCCCCCACAGGACCAGGTGGTGAGCAGTTCTTC. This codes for CASSPPTGPGGEQFF.

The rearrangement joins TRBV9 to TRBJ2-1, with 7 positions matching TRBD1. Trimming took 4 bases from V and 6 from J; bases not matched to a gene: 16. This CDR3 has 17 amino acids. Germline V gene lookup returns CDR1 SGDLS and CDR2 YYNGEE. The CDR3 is CASSSPRWDRTGNEQFF. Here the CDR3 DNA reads TGTGCCAGCAGCTCCCCCCGATGGGACAGAACAGGCAATGAGCAGTTCTTC.

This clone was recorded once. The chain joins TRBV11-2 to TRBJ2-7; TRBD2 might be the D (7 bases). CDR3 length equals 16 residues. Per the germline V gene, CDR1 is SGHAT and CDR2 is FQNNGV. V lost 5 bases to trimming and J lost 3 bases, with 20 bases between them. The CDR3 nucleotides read TGTGCCAGCAGCGAAGGGGGGGCGATGAGGGGCTACGAGCAGTACTTC. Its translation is CASSEGGAMRGYEQYF.

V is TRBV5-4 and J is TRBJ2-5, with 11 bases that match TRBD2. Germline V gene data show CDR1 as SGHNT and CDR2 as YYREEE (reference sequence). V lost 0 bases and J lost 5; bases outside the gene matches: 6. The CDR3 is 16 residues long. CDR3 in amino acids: CASSLVVAGGAETQYF. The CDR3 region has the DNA TGTGCCAGCAGCTTGGTAGTAGCGGGGGGGGCGGAGACCCAGTACTTC. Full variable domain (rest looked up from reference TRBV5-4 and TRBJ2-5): ETGVTQSPTHLIKTRGQQVTLRCSSQSGHNTVSWYQQALGQGPQFIFQYYREEENGRGNFPPRFSGLQFPNYSSELNVNALELDDSALYLCASSLVVAGGAETQYFGPGTRLLVL.

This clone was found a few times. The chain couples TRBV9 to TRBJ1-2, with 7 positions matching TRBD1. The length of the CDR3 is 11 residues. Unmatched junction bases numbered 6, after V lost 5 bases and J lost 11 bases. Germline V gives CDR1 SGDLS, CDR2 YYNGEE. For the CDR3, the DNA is TGTGCCAGCAGGCGGGACAGCTTGTACACCTTC. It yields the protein CASRRDSLYTF.

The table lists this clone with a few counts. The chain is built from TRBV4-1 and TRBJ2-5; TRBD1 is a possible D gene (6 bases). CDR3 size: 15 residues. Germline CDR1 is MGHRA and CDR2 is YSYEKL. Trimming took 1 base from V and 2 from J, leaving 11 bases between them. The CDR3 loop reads CASSQVVRGQETQYF. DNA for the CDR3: TGCGCCAGCAGCCAAGTCGTAAGGGGGCAAGAGACCCAGTACTTC.

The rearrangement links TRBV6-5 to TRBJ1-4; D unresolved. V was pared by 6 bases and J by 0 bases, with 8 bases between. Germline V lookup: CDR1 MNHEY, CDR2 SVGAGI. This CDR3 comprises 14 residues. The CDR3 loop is CASRFSTTNEKLFF. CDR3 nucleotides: TGTGCCAGCAGGTTTTCTACAACTAATGAAAAACTGTTTTTT.

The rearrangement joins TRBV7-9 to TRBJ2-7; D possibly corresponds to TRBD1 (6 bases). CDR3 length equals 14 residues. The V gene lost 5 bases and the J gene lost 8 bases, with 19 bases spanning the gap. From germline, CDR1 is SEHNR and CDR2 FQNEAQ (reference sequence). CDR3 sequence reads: CASSLRETQGKQYF. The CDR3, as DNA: TGTGCCAGCAGCCTACGAGAAACACAGGGCAAGCAGTACTTC.

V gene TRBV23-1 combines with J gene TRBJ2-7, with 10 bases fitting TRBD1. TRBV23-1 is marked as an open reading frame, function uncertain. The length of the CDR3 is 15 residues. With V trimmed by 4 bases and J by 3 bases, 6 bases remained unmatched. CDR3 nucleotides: TGCGCCAGCAGTCCCTGGACAGGGGGGTACTACGAGCAGTACTTC. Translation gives CASSPWTGGYYEQYF.

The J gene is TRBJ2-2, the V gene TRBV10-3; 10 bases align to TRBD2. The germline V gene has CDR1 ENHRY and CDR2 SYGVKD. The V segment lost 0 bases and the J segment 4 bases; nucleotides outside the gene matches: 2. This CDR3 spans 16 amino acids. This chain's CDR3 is CAISESPSGGTGELFF. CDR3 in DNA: TGTGCCATCAGTGAGTCTCCTAGCGGGGGCACCGGGGAGCTGTTTTTT.

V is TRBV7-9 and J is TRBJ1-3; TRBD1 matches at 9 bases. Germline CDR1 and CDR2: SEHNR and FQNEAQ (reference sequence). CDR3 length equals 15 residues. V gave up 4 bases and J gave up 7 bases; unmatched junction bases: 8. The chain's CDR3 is CASSSGQGQGNTIYF. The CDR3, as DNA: TGTGCCAGCAGCTCGGGACAGGGCCAAGGGAACACCATATATTTT.